These 14 T cell receptor beta chains originate from one sample sequenced in a study of blood T cell repertoires in COVID-19. Profiling relied on immunoSEQ multiplex PCR, and the TCRdb table lists in-frame clones only, not all of them. This sample has tens of thousands of clones; about 90% occur once, and the top ten carry approximately 5%. The sample consisted of peripheral blood. The receptors originated from an older man in a cohort sampled during active COVID-19.

This rearrangement joins TRBV5-6 to TRBJ2-7, with 12 bases that match TRBD1. CDR1 and CDR2 (germline): SGHDT, YYEEEE. The CDR3 is 15 amino acids. Trimming removed 2 bases from V and 2 bases from J; junction bases left unmatched: 2. The CDR3 sequence: CASSFRDRGPYEQYF. The CDR3 nucleotides are TGTGCCAGCAGCTTTCGGGACAGGGGGCCCTACGAGCAGTACTTC. Based on the CDR3 plus reference TRBV5-6 and TRBJ2-7, the full variable domain is DAGVTQSPTHLIKTRGQQVTLRCSPKSGHDTVSWYQQALGQGPQFIFQYYEEEERQRGNFPDRFSGHQFPNYSSELNVNALLLGDSALYLCASSFRDRGPYEQYFGPGTRLTVT.

This clone was seen more than once but under ten times. This rearrangement joins TRBV4-2 to TRBJ1-2; D may be TRBD1 (6 bases). The CDR3 is made up of 15 amino acids. V lost 6 bases, J lost 2 bases, and 16 bases lay in between. Germline assignment: CDR1 LGHNA and CDR2 YNFKEQ. The CDR3 here is CASRIGQLANYGYTF. The CDR3 coding sequence is TGTGCCAGCAGGATCGGACAGCTTGCAAACTATGGCTACACCTTC.

V usage is TRBV7-3 and J usage is TRBJ2-2; 8 nucleotides agree with TRBD2. The trim removed 5 bases at V and 5 bases at J, leaving 10 bases unmatched. Germline V gene lookup returns CDR1 SGHTA and CDR2 FQGTGA. This CDR3 is built from 16 residues. CDR3 DNA sequence: TGTGCCAGCAGCATCAATAGCGGGGTACCAACCGGGGAGCTGTTTTTT. This translates into CASSINSGVPTGELFF.

The chain has TRBV5-1 and TRBJ2-1; 7 bases line up with TRBD1. The CDR3 loop spans 15 amino acids. Germline V gene data show CDR1 as SGHRS and CDR2 as YFSETQ. The trim removed 5 bases at V and 2 bases at J, leaving 7 bases unmatched. The CDR3: CASSEGASTYNEQFF. The CDR3, as DNA: TGCGCCAGCAGTGAGGGGGCAAGCACCTACAATGAGCAGTTCTTC.

This sequence joins TRBV19 and TRBJ2-1, with D possibly TRBD2 on 6 matching bases. Germline CDR1 reads LNHDA; CDR2 reads SQIVND (reference sequence). CDR3 length: 16 amino acids. Trimming left V 4 bases short and J 8 bases short, with 21 bases between. DNA of the CDR3: TGTGCCAGTAGTACGCTCTTAGCTGGAGGGTTTCATGAGCAGTTCTTC. Protein product: CASSTLLAGGFHEQFF. Supplemented by reference TRBV19 and TRBJ2-1, the full variable domain reads DGGITQSPKYLFRKEGQNVTLSCEQNLNHDAMYWYRQDPGQGLRLIYYSQIVNDFQKGDIAEGYSVSREKKESFPLTVTSAQKNPTAFYLCASSTLLAGGFHEQFFGPGTRLTVL.

In this sample, this clone turned up once. The chain is built from TRBV2 and TRBJ2-3, with 7 nucleotides matching TRBD1. Germline values: CDR1 SNHLY, CDR2 FYNNEI. This CDR3 contains 17 residues. The J segment lost 2 bases and the V segment lost 3 bases, leaving 11 bases of the junction unmatched. The CDR3 is CASSDRTWTGVTDTQYF. The CDR3 bases are TGTGCCAGCAGTGATCGCACTTGGACAGGAGTCACAGATACGCAGTATTTT.

This clone appeared a few times. The V call is TRBV7-2, the J call TRBJ2-1, with D maybe TRBD1 (6 bases). Germline assignment: CDR1 SGHTA and CDR2 FQGNSA. V dropped 3 bases and J dropped 8 bases, with 17 bases sitting between them. The CDR3 totals 15 residues. CDR3 DNA sequence: TGTGCCAGCAGCTTTTACGGACAGACAGTCGATGAGCAGTTCTTC. It translates to CASSFYGQTVDEQFF.

The chain uses TRBV28 and TRBJ2-7; the D is unclear. The V gene lost 7 bases and the J gene lost 2 bases, with 9 bases spanning the gap. The CDR3 consists of 12 residues. Germline assignment: CDR1 MDHEN and CDR2 SYDVKM. This CDR3 reads CASNTVPYEQYF. CDR3 nucleotide sequence: TGTGCCAGCAATACAGTACCCTACGAGCAGTACTTC.

The chain uses TRBV19 and TRBJ2-1, with D possibly TRBD1 on 8 matching bases. With 5 bases removed from V and 6 bases from J, the gap between germline ends came to 23 bases. Germline V gene sequence: CDR1 LNHDA, CDR2 SQIVND (reference sequence). The CDR3 is 17 amino acids. Here the CDR3 reads CASSRQWGGQASNEQFF. The CDR3 nucleotides are TGTGCCAGTAGTCGCCAATGGGGGGGACAGGCATCCAATGAGCAGTTCTTC.

The V and J genes are TRBV10-3 and TRBJ2-3; 7 bases align to TRBD2. The CDR3 consists of 15 residues. Germline V gives CDR1 ENHRY, CDR2 SYGVKD. The junction had 3 bases not matched to a gene; V was cut back by 0 bases and J by 3 bases. CDR3 in DNA: TGTGCCATCAGTGAGTCCCCTAGCGGAACAGATACGCAGTATTTT. Translation: CAISESPSGTDTQYF.

In its sample, this clone was seen once. CDR3 bases: TGTGCCAGCAGCTTAGCCCCAGGGTTCGGGGCCAACGTCCTGACTTTC. Translation: CASSLAPGFGANVLTF. This chain uses TRBV11-2 with TRBJ2-6, with D perhaps matching TRBD1 (5 bases). V lost 1 base, J lost 4 bases, and 11 bases lay in between. This CDR3 is built from 16 residues. Germline CDR1 is SGHAT and CDR2 is FQNNGV.

The V gene is TRBV10-2, the J gene TRBJ2-7; D gene uncertain. This CDR3 contains 11 residues. Deletions cut 5 bases from V and 3 bases from J, with 5 bases between. The V gene's germline CDR1 is WSHSY and CDR2 SAAADI. The CDR3 protein is CASSSYYEQYF. The CDR3 DNA is TGCGCCAGCAGTTCCTACTACGAGCAGTACTTC.

V is TRBV21-1 and J is TRBJ1-2; the table's D call, TRBD1, was not checked against the DNA. TRBV21-1 is flagged as a pseudogene. This CDR3 is built from 17 residues. The CDR3 spells CASSLSLTGQGVSGYTF. The CDR3 bases are TGTGCCAGCAGCCTCAGTCTGACTGGACAGGGGGTGAGTGGCTACACCTTC.

This chain joins TRBV5-4 and TRBJ2-7; TRBD1 agrees at 7 bases. Germline trimming cut 5 bases from V and 1 base from J; bases unmatched to any gene: 9. Germline V gives CDR1 SGHNT, CDR2 YYREEE (reference sequence). This CDR3 contains 15 residues. The CDR3 DNA is TGTGCCAGCAGTTTTACCCGGGACAGATCCTACGAGCAGTACTTC. The encoded protein is CASSFTRDRSYEQYF.